Presented here are 14 T cell receptor beta chains from one specimen sequenced in a study of blood T cells in healthy people across ages. A second roughly 6 to 11 cycle PCR used barcoded and J-beta primers. One entry per CDR3 protein results from TCRdb running MiXCR on the 5' RACE reads. The data contain about a million distinct CDR3 sequences, around 49% of them singletons. The source material was blood. These receptors originate from a man under 40 in good health.

The CDR3 nucleotides read TGTGCCAGCAGCCGGGACCTAACTAATGAAAAACTGTTTTTT. This gives the protein CASSRDLTNEKLFF. The V and J genes are TRBV7-9 and TRBJ1-4; TRBD1 is a possible D gene (5 bases). V gave up 5 bases and J gave up 1 base, with 8 bases separating them. The CDR3 has 14 amino acids. The germline CDR1 and CDR2 sequences are SEHNR and FQNEAQ (reference sequence).

The chain combines TRBV4-2 with TRBJ2-1, with 9 nucleotides matching TRBD2. Germline V gene sequence: CDR1 LGHNA, CDR2 YNFKEQ. J lost 5 bases, V lost 0 bases, and 8 bases had no gene match. The CDR3 sequence is 17 residues long. The CDR3 reads CASSQDSQRGVNNEQFF. DNA for the CDR3: TGTGCCAGCAGCCAAGATAGCCAGCGGGGGGTAAACAATGAGCAGTTCTTC.

This clonotype was seen more than once but under ten times. The chain joins TRBV5-1 to TRBJ2-1; possibly TRBD1 for D (5 bases). CDR1 is SGHRS, CDR2 YFSETQ, per germline. V gave up 4 bases and J gave up 6 bases, with 8 bases separating them. The CDR3 runs 12 residues. The CDR3 nucleotides are TGCGCCAGCAGCCCGACAGTCAATGAGCAGTTCTTC. This sequence encodes CASSPTVNEQFF.

The V and J genes are TRBV28 and TRBJ2-7; 7 positions agree with TRBD1. This CDR3 region has 14 residues. Germline V CDR1 and CDR2: MDHEN, SYDVKM. V trimming: 4 bases; J trimming: 7 bases; junction bases outside the gene matches: 10. The CDR3 bases are TGTGCCAGCAGTTCCCCGACAGGGATCAATGAGCAGTACTTC. Protein product: CASSSPTGINEQYF.

The CDR3 nucleotides read TGTGCCAGCAGCGTAGATGGTAGCGGGTCCACAGATACGCAGTATTTT. This translates into CASSVDGSGSTDTQYF. J is TRBJ2-3 and V is TRBV9, with 7 bases fitting TRBD2. Germline-derived CDR1 and CDR2 are SGDLS and YYNGEE. This CDR3 region has 16 residues. V dropped 0 bases and J dropped 2; count of bases not matched to a gene: 6.

Concerning this clonotype: One end of the junction fails to match germline, which may point to a read error. This chain connects TRBV29-1 to TRBJ2-5; 9 bases match TRBD1. This CDR3 is 12 amino acids long. In germline, CDR1 is SQVTM, CDR2 ANQGSEA. CDR3 in DNA: TGCAGCGTTGCGCCGCCGGGACAGGGAGAGTTCTTC. Translated, it gives CSVAPPGQGEFF.

CDR3 coding DNA: TGTGCCAGCAGCCCCCCGGGGGACCTCGTCAATGAGCAGTTCTTC. The encoded protein is CASSPPGDLVNEQFF. The rearrangement links TRBV7-3 to TRBJ2-1, with D possibly TRBD2 on 6 matching bases. The length of the CDR3 is 15 residues. Trimming shortened V by 5 bases and J by 6 bases, and 17 bases separated the two germline ends. Germline V gene lookup returns CDR1 SGHTA and CDR2 FQGTGA.

V and J are TRBV4-1 and TRBJ2-2, with D perhaps TRBD1 or TRBD2 (5 bases each). Germline CDR1 MGHRA, CDR2 YSYEKL. The length of the CDR3 is 14 residues. V was shortened by 0 bases and J by 6 bases, with 8 bases between the two germline ends. For the CDR3, the DNA is TGCGCCAGCAGCCAAGAGAGGGGTCCCGGGGAGCTGTTTTTT. Amino acids: CASSQERGPGELFF.

This clonotype was observed a few times. This chain joins TRBV29-1 and TRBJ2-7; 8 bases map to TRBD1. The junction had 6 bases not matched to a gene; V was cut back by 6 bases and J by 5 bases. CDR1 SQVTM and CDR2 ANQGSEA come from the germline V gene. The CDR3 totals 12 residues. CDR3 nucleotides: TGCAGCGTGGGGGACAGGCTCCACGAGCAGTACTTC. Translating it yields CSVGDRLHEQYF.

J is TRBJ2-5 and V is TRBV4-3; 7 bases line up with TRBD2. This CDR3 is 14 amino acids long. The V gene end was trimmed by 3 bases and the J gene end by 5 bases; junction bases not matched to a gene: 6. The germline CDR1 and CDR2 sequences are LGHNA and YSLEER. The CDR3 protein is CASSHERGSETQYF. DNA of the CDR3: TGCGCCAGCAGCCACGAGCGGGGAAGCGAGACCCAGTACTTC.

The rearrangement joins TRBV10-3 to TRBJ2-4, with a tentative D call TRBD1 (6 bases). Germline CDR1 and CDR2: ENHRY and SYGVKD. This CDR3 spans 15 amino acids. V was trimmed by 0 bases and J by 13 bases, leaving 19 bases between them. The DNA of the CDR3 is TGTGCCATCAGTGAGTCGATGCAGGGGCTGGGGGAGCAGTACTTC. Translation gives CAISESMQGLGEQYF.

This clonotype was found a few times. V gene TRBV11-2 combines with J gene TRBJ2-3, with D perhaps assigned TRBD1 or TRBD2 (6 bases each). The CDR3 contains 16 residues. Germline assignment: CDR1 SGHAT and CDR2 FQNNGV. Deletions cut 0 bases from V and 0 bases from J, with 10 bases between. CDR3 DNA: TGTGCCAGCAGCTTAGATCCGGGGGCTAGCACAGATACGCAGTATTTT. It translates to CASSLDPGASTDTQYF.

The sample holds a few counts of this clonotype. J is TRBJ2-1 and V is TRBV7-6; TRBD2 matches at 8 bases. V lost 0 bases to trimming and J lost 0 bases; unmatched junction nucleotides: 4. Germline V CDR1 and CDR2: SGHVS, FNYEAQ. The CDR3 sequence is 17 residues long. CDR3 sequence: CASSLAFGGGSYNEQFF. The CDR3 nucleotides read TGTGCCAGCAGCTTAGCGTTCGGGGGGGGCTCCTACAATGAGCAGTTCTTC.

This clonotype was seen more than once but under ten times. The chain carries TRBV10-3 and TRBJ1-5, with D perhaps TRBD1 (5 bases). Between the trimmed V and J ends, which lost 7 bases and 5 bases, there was a span of 12 bases. Per germline, CDR1 ENHRY and CDR2 SYGVKD. The CDR3 has 13 residues. The CDR3 region is CAITAGWDQPQHF. The DNA for the CDR3 is TGTGCCATCACAGCAGGGTGGGATCAGCCCCAGCATTTT.